The rows below give T cell receptor beta chains drawn from one sample of a study of cytomegalovirus exposure and HLA in healthy donors. The repertoire was sequenced with immunoSEQ multiplex PCR; TCRdb's copy has only in-frame clones and lacks some. The table has roughly 100,000 clones, under 85% seen once. Sequenced sample: PBMCs. The receptors were sampled from a woman between 40 and 50 years old in good health and CMV-seronegative. Both conserved end residues are part of each CDR3. D genes are given only for firm matches. Size values are once, few and many counts, or a class for expanded clones, and some rows have none.

d_gene,abundance,j_gene,v_gene,CDR3aa,CDR3nt
-,-,TRBJ2-2,TRBV6-4,CASSEEGGQTGELFF,TGTGCCAGCAGTGAAGAGGGGGGGCAGACCGGGGAGCTGTTTTTT
TRBD1,-,TRBJ2-5,TRBV6-5,CASSLRTGTETQYF,TGTGCCAGCAGTCTTCGGACAGGGACGGAGACCCAGTACTTC
TRBD2,-,TRBJ2-1,TRBV27,CASSFRDYGNIYEQFF,TGTGCCAGCAGTTTTCGGGACTACGGAAATATCTATGAGCAGTTCTTC
-,-,TRBJ1-5,TRBV19,CASSISSNQPQHF,TGTGCCAGTAGTATCTCTAGCAATCAGCCCCAGCATTTT
TRBD1,-,TRBJ1-2,TRBV7-2,CASSSDLMTGGFNYGYTF,TGTGCCAGCAGCTCCGATCTAATGACAGGGGGCTTTAACTATGGCTACACCTTC
-,few,TRBJ1-1,TRBV9,CASSVGEQGFSTEAFF,TGTGCCAGCAGCGTAGGGGAACAGGGTTTTAGCACTGAAGCTTTCTTT
-,-,TRBJ2-1,TRBV7-3,CATAGQGRGTEQFF,TGTGCCACCGCGGGGCAGGGCCGTGGGACTGAGCAGTTCTTC
-,-,TRBJ2-3,TRBV7-2,CASSLGLGYVDTQYF,TGTGCCAGCAGCTTAGGACTAGGGTATGTCGATACGCAGTATTTT
-,-,TRBJ2-2,TRBV7-9,CASSLGGRNTGELFF,TGTGCCAGCAGCTTAGGAGGCAGGAACACCGGGGAGCTGTTTTTT
TRBD2,-,TRBJ2-3,TRBV7-8,CASSLGVAGDTGDTQYF,TGTGCCAGCAGCTTAGGGGTAGCGGGAGACACGGGGGATACGCAGTATTTT
TRBD1,-,TRBJ2-7,TRBV10-2,CASSAGTGLYEQYF,TGCGCCAGCAGTGCAGGGACAGGGCTATACGAGCAGTACTTC